Each of the 19 T cell receptor beta chains below was sequenced from the same sample in a study of tumor-infiltrating lymphocytes in localized non-small cell lung cancer (dated by TCRdb to 2020 to 2022). Libraries were constructed by the immunoSEQ multiplex PCR assay. Not all clones reach the TCRdb copy of this immuneACCESS table, which keeps in-frame sequences only. Checked studies attribute under half of the gap to unresolved V genes and leave the rest unexplained. A total of more than 10,000 clones appear in this sample, less than 90% of them only once. The top ten clonotypes cover 6.5% to 8.5% of the sample. Sequenced material: lung tumor tissue. The receptor source for this set is a human donor with non-small cell lung cancer.

V is TRBV19 and J is TRBJ2-5; 12 bases agree with TRBD1. CDR3 length equals 15 residues. CDR1 is LNHDA, CDR2 SQIVND, per germline (reference sequence). V dropped 5 bases and J dropped 2; count of bases not matched to a gene: 3. CDR3 DNA: TGTGCCAGTAGTGGGGGACAGGGGGCACAAGAGACCCAGTACTTC. Residues: CASSGGQGAQETQYF. The full variable domain, with the rest looked up from reference TRBV19 and TRBJ2-5, is DGGITQSPKYLFRKEGQNVTLSCEQNLNHDAMYWYRQDPGQGLRLIYYSQIVNDFQKGDIAEGYSVSREKKESFPLTVTSAQKNPTAFYLCASSGGQGAQETQYFGPGTRLLVL.

The chain joins TRBV2 to TRBJ2-3; unclear D gene. The CDR3 sequence is 11 residues long. Trimming cost V 7 bases and J 6 bases, with 8 bases left between them. The germline CDR1 and CDR2 sequences are SNHLY and FYNNEI. The CDR3 is CASTRSDTQYF. The CDR3 nucleotides are TGTGCCAGCACCAGGTCGGATACGCAGTATTTT.

The CDR3 bases are TGTGCCAGTAGTAAGCCAGCACGGCCCGGAAACACCATATATTTT. Protein sequence: CASSKPARPGNTIYF. The genes are TRBV19 and TRBJ1-3, with D hard to call. CDR1 and CDR2 from the germline V gene are LNHDA and SQIVND (reference sequence). The CDR3 length is 15 residues. V was pared by 4 bases and J by 4 bases, with 14 bases between.

The V gene is TRBV5-6, the J gene TRBJ2-3, with D possibly being TRBD2 (5 bases). V shed 0 bases and J shed 4 bases, with 9 bases lying between them. CDR1 and CDR2 from the germline V gene are SGHDT and YYEEEE. There are 14 residues in the CDR3. The chain's CDR3 is CASSLGRPPDTQYF. The CDR3 coding sequence is TGTGCCAGCAGCTTGGGGAGGCCTCCAGATACGCAGTATTTT.

J is TRBJ2-1 and V is TRBV2; 7 bases match TRBD2. With 8 bases clipped from V and 5 bases from J, the junction kept 12 bases outside the gene matches. The CDR3 loop spans 15 amino acids. From germline, CDR1 is SNHLY and CDR2 FYNNEI. The CDR3 DNA reads TGTGCCAGCGTGGAGGGCGGGAGAGCGGACAATGAGCAGTTCTTC. The encoded protein is CASVEGGRADNEQFF.

The V gene is TRBV6-5, the J gene TRBJ2-5, with D perhaps TRBD1 or TRBD2 (5 bases each). This CDR3 comprises 14 residues. Looked up from germline, CDR1 is MNHEY and CDR2 is SVGAGI. With 6 bases removed from V and 4 bases from J, the gap between germline ends came to 15 bases. For the CDR3, the DNA is TGTGCCAGCAGCGACTTGGGGGAGTCAGAGACCCAGTACTTC. Translation: CASSDLGESETQYF.

V is TRBV7-9 and J is TRBJ2-5; possible D gene TRBD2, 6 bases. V dropped 2 bases and J dropped 3 bases, with 10 bases sitting between them. Germline values: CDR1 SEHNR, CDR2 FQNEAQ (reference sequence). The CDR3 runs 14 residues. The CDR3, as DNA: TGTGCCAGCAGCTTATCAACGGGGGAAGAGACCCAGTACTTC. Translated: CASSLSTGEETQYF.

This chain joins TRBV5-1 and TRBJ2-1; D uncertain. The V gene's germline CDR1 is SGHRS and CDR2 YFSETQ. Trimming left V 0 bases short and J 8 bases short, with 6 bases between. The CDR3 is 12 residues long. CDR3 in amino acids: CASSLDGDEQFF. In nucleotides, the CDR3 is TGCGCCAGCAGCTTGGATGGGGATGAGCAGTTCTTC.

This sequence joins TRBV7-3 and TRBJ2-2; TRBD1 matches at 9 bases. The CDR3 sequence is 16 residues long. The V and J ends lost 3 bases and 1 base, in that order; junction bases with no gene match: 3. The germline CDR1 and CDR2 sequences are SGHTA and FQGTGA. The CDR3 DNA is TGTGCCAGCAGCTTCGGGACAGGGAGGAACACCGGGGAGCTGTTTTTT. This encodes CASSFGTGRNTGELFF. Together with reference TRBV7-3 and TRBJ2-2, the CDR3 gives the full variable domain: GAGVSQTPSNKVTEKGKYVELRCDPISGHTALYWYRQSLGQGPEFLIYFQGTGAADDSGLPNDRFFAVRPEGSVSTLKIQRTERGDSAVYLCASSFGTGRNTGELFFGEGSRLTVL.

This chain joins TRBV7-8 and TRBJ2-1, with 8 nucleotides matching TRBD1. The CDR3 runs 16 residues. Germline V gene data show CDR1 as SGHVS and CDR2 as FQNEAQ. V shed 4 bases, J shed 2 bases, and the junction held 7 bases outside the gene matches. The CDR3 here is CASSSQDRVTYNEQFF. CDR3 sequence (DNA): TGTGCCAGCAGCTCCCAGGACAGGGTGACCTACAATGAGCAGTTCTTC.

The chain carries TRBV7-9 and TRBJ1-2; D perhaps matches TRBD1 (5 bases). Trimming stripped 5 bases from V and 4 bases from J, with 11 bases between. The CDR3 has 13 residues. Germline V lookup: CDR1 SEHNR, CDR2 FQNEAQ (reference sequence). Here the CDR3 reads CASSLGAGYGYTF. Here the CDR3 DNA reads TGTGCCAGCAGCCTAGGGGCTGGCTATGGCTACACCTTC.

This clone occurred once. The chain couples TRBV6-5 to TRBJ1-2; D not resolved. Trimming stripped 6 bases from V and 8 bases from J, with 10 bases between. The CDR3 loop spans 11 amino acids. Germline CDR1 and CDR2: MNHEY and SVGAGI. The CDR3 protein is CASRQLGGYTF. CDR3 nucleotide sequence: TGTGCCAGCAGACAGCTTGGGGGCTACACCTTC.

This clone was found once. The chain combines TRBV5-1 with TRBJ1-1, with a tentative D call TRBD1 (6 bases). This CDR3 spans 15 amino acids. Germline CDR1 is SGHRS and CDR2 is YFSETQ. Between the trimmed V and J ends, which lost 4 bases and 0 bases, there was a span of 13 bases. CDR3 in amino acids: CASSLEGHMNTEAFF. CDR3 DNA sequence: TGCGCCAGCAGCCTGGAGGGACATATGAACACTGAAGCTTTCTTT.

V usage is TRBV7-3 and J usage is TRBJ1-2; 10 bases match TRBD1. V was clipped by 5 bases and J by 2 bases; unmatched bases: 8. Germline-derived CDR1 and CDR2 are SGHTA and FQGTGA. The CDR3 runs to 16 residues. Here the CDR3 reads CASSPTGGWTNYGYTF. CDR3 bases: TGTGCCAGCAGCCCGACAGGGGGCTGGACCAACTATGGCTACACCTTC.

This clone occurred a few times. The chain combines TRBV2 with TRBJ2-5; D remains ambiguous. The germline V gene has CDR1 SNHLY and CDR2 FYNNEI. This CDR3 comprises 10 residues. Trimming left V 1 base short and J 6 bases short, with 0 bases between. CDR3 loop: CASSEETQYF. The CDR3 nucleotides are TGTGCCAGCAGTGAAGAGACCCAGTACTTC. Combining the CDR3 with reference TRBV2 and TRBJ2-5 gives the whole variable domain EPEVTQTPSHQVTQMGQEVILRCVPISNHLYFYWYRQILGQKVEFLVSFYNNEISEKSEIFDDQFSVERPDGSNFTLKIRSTKLEDSAMYFCASSEETQYFGPGTRLLVL.

In this sample, this clone turned up once. The chain joins TRBV13 to TRBJ1-1; D gene ambiguous. The CDR3 is 11 residues long. The V end was cut by 7 bases, the J end by 7 bases, with 10 bases between. Looked up from germline, CDR1 is PRHDT and CDR2 is FYEKMQ (reference sequence). The CDR3 sequence: CASKGYNEAFF. In DNA form, the CDR3 reads TGTGCCAGCAAAGGGTACAATGAAGCTTTCTTT.

The genes are TRBV10-2 and TRBJ2-7, with 9 bases fitting TRBD2. The germline gives CDR1 WSHSY, CDR2 SAAADI. J gave up 1 base and V 6 bases, and 4 bases lay outside the gene matches. The CDR3 runs to 14 residues. The CDR3 DNA reads as TGCGCCAGCAGGGCTAGCGGGGCTTCCTACGAGCAGTACTTC. It is translated as CASRASGASYEQYF.

V gene TRBV11-3 combines with J gene TRBJ2-7, with 10 bases matching TRBD1. Germline V gives CDR1 SGHNT, CDR2 YENEEA. The CDR3 contains 13 residues. V gave up 6 bases and J gave up 5 bases; unmatched junction bases: 4. CDR3 bases: TGTGCCAGCAGGGCCGGGACAGGGGACGAGCAGTACTTC. Its translation: CASRAGTGDEQYF.

This chain uses TRBV19 with TRBJ1-1, with a weak D call TRBD1 (5 bases). Trimming removed 2 bases from V and 8 bases from J, with 6 bases in between. This CDR3 contains 11 residues. Germline loops: CDR1 LNHDA, CDR2 SQIVND (reference sequence). The CDR3, as DNA: TGTGCCAGTAGTATACAGGGCGAAGCTTTCTTT. Its protein is CASSIQGEAFF.